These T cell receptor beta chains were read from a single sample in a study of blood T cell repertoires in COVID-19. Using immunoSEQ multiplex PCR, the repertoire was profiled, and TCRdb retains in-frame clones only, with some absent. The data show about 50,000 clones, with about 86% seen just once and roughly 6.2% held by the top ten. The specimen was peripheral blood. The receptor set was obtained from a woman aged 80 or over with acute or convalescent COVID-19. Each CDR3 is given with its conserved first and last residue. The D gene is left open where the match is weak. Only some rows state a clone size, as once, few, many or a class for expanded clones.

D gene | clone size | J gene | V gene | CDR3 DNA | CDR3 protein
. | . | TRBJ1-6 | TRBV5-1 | TGCGCCAGCAGTCCAGGACAGAATTCACCCCTCCACTTT | CASSPGQNSPLHF
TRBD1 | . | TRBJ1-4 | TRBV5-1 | TGCGCCAGCAGCGGACAACAGGGGGCAACTGAAAAACTGTTTTTT | CASSGQQGATEKLFF
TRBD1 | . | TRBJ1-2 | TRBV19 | TGTGCCAGTAGTCCCGGACAGGGGCCCTTTGATGGCTACACCTTC | CASSPGQGPFDGYTF
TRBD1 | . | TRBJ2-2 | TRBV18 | TGTGCCAGCTCTCCGGGACAGAGGAACACCGGGGAGCTGTTTTTT | CASSPGQRNTGELFF
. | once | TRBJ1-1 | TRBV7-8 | TGTGCCAGCAGTCCCTCCTGGGGGGGGAGTGAAGCTTTCTTT | CASSPSWGGSEAFF
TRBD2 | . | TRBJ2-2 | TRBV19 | TGTGCCAGTAGTATAGATAGGACTAGGGTAAACACCGGGGAGCTGTTTTTT | CASSIDRTRVNTGELFF
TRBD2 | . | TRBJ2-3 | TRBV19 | TGTGCCAGTAGTATCTCTAGCGGGGGAGGTGCAGATACGCAGTATTTT | CASSISSGGGADTQYF
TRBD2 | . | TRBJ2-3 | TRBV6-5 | TGTGCCAGCCGGGAGGGTAGCGTCAGATCAGATACGCAGTATTTT | CASREGSVRSDTQYF
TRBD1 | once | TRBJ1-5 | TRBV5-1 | TGCGCCAGCAGCTTGGGAACGGGACAGCATTCCAATCAGCCCCAGCATTTT | CASSLGTGQHSNQPQHF
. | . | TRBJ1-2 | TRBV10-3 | TGTGCCATCAGTGAGAGACAGGAACCACTTTATGGCTACACCTTC | CAISERQEPLYGYTF
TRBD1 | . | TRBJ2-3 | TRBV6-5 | TGTGCCAGCAGTTACACGAACAGGGGGCGCACAGATACGCAGTATTTT | CASSYTNRGRTDTQYF
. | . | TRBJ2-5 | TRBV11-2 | TGTGCCAGCAGCTTTTCCGGGTACCTTGGGGAGACCCAGTACTTC | CASSFSGYLGETQYF
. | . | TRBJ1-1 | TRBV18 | TGTGCCAGCTCACCGGGAGTTGACACTGAAGCTTTCTTT | CASSPGVDTEAFF
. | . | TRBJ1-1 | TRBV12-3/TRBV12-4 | TGTGCCAGCAGTTCAGGGATGAACACTGAAGCTTTCTTT | CASSSGMNTEAFF
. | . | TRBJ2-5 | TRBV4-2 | TGTGCCAGCAGCCAAGCCCAAGGAGTACAAGAGACCCAGTACTTC | CASSQAQGVQETQYF
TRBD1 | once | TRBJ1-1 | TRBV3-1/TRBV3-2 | TGTGCCAGCAGCCAACTTCAGGGGGTAGCAGAAGCTTTCTTT | CASSQLQGVAEAFF
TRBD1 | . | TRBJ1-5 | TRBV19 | TGTGCCAGTAGTATCCGGGACAGGGATCAGCCCCAGCATTTT | CASSIRDRDQPQHF
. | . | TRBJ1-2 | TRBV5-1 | TGCGCCAGCAGCTCAAGACAGAACAACTATGGCTACACCTTC | CASSSRQNNYGYTF
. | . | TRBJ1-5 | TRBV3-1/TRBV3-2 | TGTGCCAGCAGCCAAGACGCAGGGAATCAGCCCCAGCATTTT | CASSQDAGNQPQHF
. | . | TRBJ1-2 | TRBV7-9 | TGTGCCAGCAGCTCCGTAACATCTGGCTACACCTTC | CASSSVTSGYTF
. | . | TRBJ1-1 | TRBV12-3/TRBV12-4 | TGTGCCAGCAGTTTGTTAGGGGACACTGAAGCTTTCTTT | CASSLLGDTEAFF
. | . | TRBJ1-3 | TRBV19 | TGTGCCAGTAACGTAGCCGGCTCTGGAAACACCATATATTTT | CASNVAGSGNTIYF
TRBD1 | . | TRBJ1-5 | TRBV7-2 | TGTGCCAGCAGCTTAGGGACAGGGGAAAATCAGCCCCAGCATTTT | CASSLGTGENQPQHF
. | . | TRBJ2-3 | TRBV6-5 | TGTGCCAGCAGTTATCACAGTCCCACAGATACGCAGTATTTT | CASSYHSPTDTQYF
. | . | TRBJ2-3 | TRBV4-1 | TGCGCCAGCAGCCAAGTTGGAGAGCGGAGCACAGATACGCAGTATTTT | CASSQVGERSTDTQYF
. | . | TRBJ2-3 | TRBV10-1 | TGCGCCAGCAGTCAGGGTAGCACAGATACGCAGTATTTT | CASSQGSTDTQYF
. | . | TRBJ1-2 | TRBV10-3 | TGTGCCATCAGTGAGGCAGACTATGGCTACACCTTC | CAISEADYGYTF
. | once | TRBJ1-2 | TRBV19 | TGTGCCAGTAGTACTCTTTCCGATGGCTACACCTTC | CASSTLSDGYTF
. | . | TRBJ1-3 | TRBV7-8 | TGTGCCAGCAGCTTAGCCCTAGCTGGAAACACCATATATTTT | CASSLALAGNTIYF
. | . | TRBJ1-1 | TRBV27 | TGTGCCAGCAGTTCCAGACAGTTGAACACTGAAGCTTTCTTT | CASSSRQLNTEAFF
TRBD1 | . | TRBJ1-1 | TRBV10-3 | TGTGCCATCAGTGAGCCCGGACAGGCGCACACTGAAGCTTTCTTT | CAISEPGQAHTEAFF
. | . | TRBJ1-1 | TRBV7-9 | TGTGCCAGCCGCCTACTGGGGGGGGCTGGTGAAGCTTTCTTT | CASRLLGGAGEAFF
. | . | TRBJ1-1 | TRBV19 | TGTGCCAGTAGTATAGTTTTTTGGGCGAACACTGAAGCTTTCTTT | CASSIVFWANTEAFF
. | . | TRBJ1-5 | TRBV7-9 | TGTGCCAGCAGCTTAGAGGGCTCGGGATCTCCCAATCAGCCCCAGCATTTT | CASSLEGSGSPNQPQHF
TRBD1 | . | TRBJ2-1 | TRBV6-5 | TGTGCCAGCGAGACCGGGACAGGGAACAATGAGCAGTTCTTC | CASETGTGNNEQFF
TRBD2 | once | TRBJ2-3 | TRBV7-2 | TGTGCCAGCAGCCAGACTAGCGGGGGGGCAACAGATACGCAGTATTTT | CASSQTSGGATDTQYF
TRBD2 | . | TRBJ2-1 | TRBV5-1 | TGCGCCAGCAGCCTTAGCGGGAACTACAATGAGCAGTTCTTC | CASSLSGNYNEQFF
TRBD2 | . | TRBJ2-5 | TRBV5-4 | TGTGCCAGCAGCGACCCCCGGGGGGTCGAGACCCAGTACTTC | CASSDPRGVETQYF
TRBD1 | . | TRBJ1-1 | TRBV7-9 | TGTGCCAGCAGCTCGGACAGGGATATCACTGAAGCTTTCTTT | CASSSDRDITEAFF
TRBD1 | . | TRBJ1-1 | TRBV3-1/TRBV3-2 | TGTGCCAGCAGCCAGAAAGGACAGGGAGTACCGAACACTGAAGCTTTCTTT | CASSQKGQGVPNTEAFF
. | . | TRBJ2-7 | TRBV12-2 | TGTGCAAGTCGCTTAGTCTCTAGGTTAGCTAGCTTGGGCGAGCAGTACTTC | CASRLVSRLASLGEQYF
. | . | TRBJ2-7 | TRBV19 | TGTGCCAGTAGTGTACCGGGACAACGGTACGAGCAGTACTTC | CASSVPGQRYEQYF
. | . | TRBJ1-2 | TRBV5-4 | TGTGCCAGCAGCTTACAGGGTAACTATGGCTACACCTTC | CASSLQGNYGYTF
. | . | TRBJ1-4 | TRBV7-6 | TGTGCCAGCAGCTTAGACCCCGCAGGGGAGCGACAAAAACTGTTTTTT | CASSLDPAGERQKLFF
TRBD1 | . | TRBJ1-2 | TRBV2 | TGTGCCAGTGAAAAAGGGACAGCCGAGTACTATGGCTACACCTTC | CASEKGTAEYYGYTF
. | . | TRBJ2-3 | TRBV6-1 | TGTGCCAGCAGTGAACTAGGGGGATTAGATACGCAGTATTTT | CASSELGGLDTQYF
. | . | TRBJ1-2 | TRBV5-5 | TGTGCCAGCAGCTTGGCGGCAGGGGATGGCTACACCTTC | CASSLAAGDGYTF